The clone carrying this T cell receptor (beta chain) was observed a few times. The data belong to a study of pediatric ulcerative colitis. The CDR3 has 13 amino acids. Trimming took 3 bases from V and 5 from J, leaving 8 bases between them. Germline CDR1 reads MNHEY; CDR2 reads SMNVEV (reference sequence). The assay was immunoSEQ multiplex PCR, and TCRdb's table has in-frame clones only and misses some. The sample holds roughly 54,000 clones, around 86% seen once. The specimen was blood. The receptor comes from a boy between 10 and 17 years old who was a control in a study of pediatric ulcerative colitis. The chain links TRBV27 to TRBJ1-5; D is uncertain. In DNA, the CDR3 is TGTGCCAGCAGTTTCGGGGAGTATCAGCCCCAGCATTTT. It codes for CASSFGEYQPQHF.